These 27 T cell receptor beta chains were sequenced from one sample in a study of cytomegalovirus exposure and HLA in healthy donors. The study ran its PCR with 60 Vbeta and 13 Jbeta primers. This table comes from immunoSEQ multiplex PCR, and its TCRdb copy is limited to in-frame clones, with some not included. The profile shows over 100,000 clones, 70% to 75% of them singletons. Input material: PBMCs. The receptors originated from a male donor in good health and CMV-seronegative.

V is TRBV15 and J is TRBJ2-1; D remains unclear. Germline loops: CDR1 LNHNV, CDR2 YYDKDF (reference sequence). This CDR3 has 16 residues. With 5 bases removed from V and 4 bases from J, the gap between germline ends came to 18 bases. The chain's CDR3 is CATSPSDLEAYNEQFF. The CDR3 DNA is TGTGCCACCAGCCCCTCTGACTTAGAAGCTTACAATGAGCAGTTCTTC.

The chain couples TRBV9 to TRBJ2-3, with 12 nucleotides matching TRBD2. CDR3 size: 17 residues. The germline V gene has CDR1 SGDLS and CDR2 YYNGEE. J gave up 4 bases and V 3 bases, and 9 bases lay outside the gene matches. The CDR3 here is CASSALLAGGKADTQYF. CDR3 in DNA: TGTGCCAGCAGCGCCCTTCTAGCGGGAGGGAAAGCAGATACGCAGTATTTT.

With respect to this clone: Other DNA sequences within the sample encode an identical CDR3. V is TRBV12-5 and J is TRBJ2-1, with TRBD1 matching over 7 bases. The CDR3 runs to 14 residues. Germline assignment: CDR1 LGHNT and CDR2 FRNRAP. The V and J ends lost 6 bases and 4 bases, in that order; junction bases with no gene match: 6. The CDR3 region has the DNA TGTGCTAGTGGCCTGGGGACAGATTACAATGAGCAGTTCTTC. Protein: CASGLGTDYNEQFF.

The chain combines TRBV2 with TRBJ2-7, with a possible D match to TRBD1 (5 bases). In germline, CDR1 is SNHLY, CDR2 FYNNEI. V was trimmed by 6 bases and J by 10 bases, leaving 25 bases between them. This CDR3 has 15 residues. CDR3 protein: CASRRPQGNLLEQYF. In DNA, the CDR3 is TGTGCCAGCAGGAGACCTCAGGGTAATCTGCTCGAACAGTACTTC.

In nucleotides, the CDR3 is TGCAGCGTTACCCGGGACAACCCCTACGAGCAGTACTTC. This codes for CSVTRDNPYEQYF. The chain uses TRBV29-1 and TRBJ2-7; possibly TRBD1 for D (6 bases). The germline V and J ends were trimmed by 5 bases and 2 bases, with 13 bases remaining between them. The CDR3 runs to 13 residues. Germline V gene sequence: CDR1 SQVTM, CDR2 ANQGSEA.

This rearrangement joins TRBV6-5 to TRBJ2-3, with 12 bases lining up with TRBD2. Germline CDR1 is MNHEY and CDR2 is SVGAGI. The CDR3 is made up of 14 amino acids. The junction had 2 bases not matched to a gene; V was cut back by 4 bases and J by 6 bases. As DNA, the CDR3 is TGTGCCAGCAGTTCGACTAGCGGGAGTGATACGCAGTATTTT. It codes for CASSSTSGSDTQYF.

V is TRBV29-1 and J is TRBJ2-2; D is possibly TRBD2 (6 bases). V was trimmed by 7 bases and J by 4 bases, leaving 16 bases between them. This CDR3 has 14 amino acids. Germline CDR1 is SQVTM and CDR2 is ANQGSEA. The CDR3 reads CSAGWGTGTGELFF. In DNA, the CDR3 is TGCAGCGCCGGATGGGGGACTGGCACCGGGGAGCTGTTTTTT.

V usage is TRBV6-5 and J usage is TRBJ2-7; D is perhaps TRBD2 (5 bases). There are 13 residues in the CDR3. Trimming cost V 5 bases and J 0 bases, with 8 bases left between them. The germline V gene has CDR1 MNHEY and CDR2 SVGAGI. In nucleotides, the CDR3 is TGTGCCAGCAGTCTCGAGGGCTCCTACGAGCAGTACTTC. It encodes CASSLEGSYEQYF.

The rearrangement links TRBV6-5 to TRBJ2-2; D uncertain. Germline assignment: CDR1 MNHEY and CDR2 SVGAGI. The CDR3 covers 15 residues. Deletions cut 2 bases from V and 1 base from J, with 8 bases between. CDR3 nucleotides: TGTGCCAGCAGTTACCGGCGGATGAACACCGGGGAGCTGTTTTTT. Amino acid sequence: CASSYRRMNTGELFF.

This clone came up a few times. V and J are TRBV7-9 and TRBJ2-2, with a tentative D call TRBD1 (6 bases). The ends were cut back, 5 bases at V and 2 bases at J, with 12 bases in the middle. Germline CDR1 SEHNR, CDR2 FQNEAQ (reference sequence). The length of the CDR3 is 15 residues. CDR3 sequence: CASSVDGGNTGELFF. The DNA of the CDR3 is TGTGCCAGCAGCGTTGATGGGGGCAACACCGGGGAGCTGTTTTTT.

The gene calls are TRBV10-3 and TRBJ2-7; tentative D call: TRBD1 (6 bases). Trimming removed 4 bases from V and 3 bases from J, with 16 bases in between. Germline assignment: CDR1 ENHRY and CDR2 SYGVKD. The CDR3 is 15 amino acids. The CDR3 spells CAISVSPPTGYEQYF. In nucleotides, the CDR3 is TGTGCCATCAGTGTATCCCCGCCGACAGGCTACGAGCAGTACTTC.

The V gene is TRBV4-1, the J gene TRBJ1-4; weak D call: TRBD1 (5 bases). Germline CDR1 reads MGHRA; CDR2 reads YSYEKL. The CDR3 sequence is 16 residues long. V lost 2 bases to trimming and J lost 5 bases, with 15 bases between them. The CDR3 DNA reads TGCGCCAGCAGCCAATCGGCGGGGGGGGTAAATGAAAAACTGTTTTTT. It yields the protein CASSQSAGGVNEKLFF.

As concerns this clone: This sample also contains other DNA sequences that code for the same CDR3. This chain joins TRBV2 and TRBJ2-1, with no clear D. Per the germline V gene, CDR1 is SNHLY and CDR2 is FYNNEI. The CDR3 runs 16 residues. V lost 6 bases and J 0 bases, leaving 15 bases between the germline ends. CDR3 protein: CASRQTVGASYNEQFF. The DNA of the CDR3 is TGTGCCAGCAGGCAAACGGTAGGAGCCTCCTACAATGAGCAGTTCTTC.

The chain couples TRBV28 to TRBJ2-7; 8 bases are a match to TRBD1. The CDR3 sequence is 16 residues long. Germline CDR1 reads MDHEN; CDR2 reads SYDVKM. Germline trimming cut 2 bases from V and 4 bases from J; bases unmatched to any gene: 10. The CDR3 DNA reads TGTGCCAGCAGTTTAATGGGACAGGCACGGAGGTACGAGCAGTACTTC. Translated: CASSLMGQARRYEQYF. The full variable domain, in which reference TRBV28 and TRBJ2-7 provide the parts outside the CDR3, is DVKVTQSSRYLVKRTGEKVFLECVQDMDHENMFWYRQDPGLGLRLIYFSYDVKMKEKGDIPEGYSVSREKKERFSLILESASTNQTSMYLCASSLMGQARRYEQYFGPGTRLTVT.

This sequence joins TRBV18 and TRBJ1-5; the D is unclear. The V gene's germline CDR1 is KGHSH and CDR2 LQKENI. The CDR3 runs 14 residues. V was trimmed by 2 bases and J by 3 bases, leaving 8 bases between them. CDR3 sequence reads: CASSPSGDNQPQHF. The CDR3 DNA sequence: TGTGCCAGCTCACCATCCGGGGACAATCAGCCCCAGCATTTT.

The V call is TRBV19, the J call TRBJ2-3, with D possibly being TRBD1 (5 bases). The V end lost 1 base, the J end lost 0 bases, and 8 bases lay between the germline ends. CDR1 and CDR2 (germline): LNHDA, SQIVND (reference sequence). The CDR3 is 15 residues long. Here the CDR3 DNA reads TGTGCCAGTAGTATAGTTCCAGGGAGCACAGATACGCAGTATTTT. This encodes CASSIVPGSTDTQYF.

The rearrangement joins TRBV7-6 to TRBJ2-3; TRBD2 matches 9 bases. CDR1 and CDR2 (germline): SGHVS, FNYEAQ. There are 17 residues in the CDR3. Trimming took 5 bases from V and 6 from J; bases not matched to a gene: 15. The CDR3 loop reads CASSLLSGGLGGDTQYF. CDR3 in DNA: TGTGCCAGCAGCCTACTTAGCGGGGGACTCGGTGGTGATACGCAGTATTTT.

The CDR3 here is CASSPGGGRGDEQFF. CDR3 DNA: TGTGCCAGCAGCCCCGGAGGGGGGCGGGGGGATGAGCAGTTCTTC. This chain links TRBV6-5 with TRBJ2-1, with 8 bases that match TRBD2. V lost 6 bases, J lost 8 bases, and 12 bases stayed unmatched. From germline, CDR1 is MNHEY and CDR2 SVGAGI. The CDR3 runs to 15 residues.

The gene calls are TRBV11-3 and TRBJ2-5, with 10 bases fitting TRBD1. The germline V gene encodes CDR1 SGHNT and CDR2 YENEEA. The J segment lost 6 bases and the V segment lost 5 bases, leaving 9 bases of the junction unmatched. The CDR3 runs 15 residues. CDR3 DNA sequence: TGTGCCAGCAGCCCCCCCGGGACAGGGGCGAAGACCCAGTACTTC. As protein: CASSPPGTGAKTQYF.

CDR3 residues: CASSARLAGGRSTDTQYF. CDR3 in DNA: TGTGCCAGCAGCGCCCGACTAGCGGGGGGGCGGAGCACAGATACGCAGTATTTT. The chain couples TRBV11-2 to TRBJ2-3; 14 bases agree with TRBD2. Per the germline V gene, CDR1 is SGHAT and CDR2 is FQNNGV. The CDR3 consists of 18 residues. Trimming took 5 bases from V and 0 from J; bases not matched to a gene: 7.

The chain links TRBV5-6 to TRBJ2-3, with 10 bases matching TRBD2. The CDR3 spans 16 residues. J gave up 3 bases and V 0 bases, and 4 bases lay outside the gene matches. Per germline, CDR1 SGHDT and CDR2 YYEEEE. The CDR3 region has the DNA TGTGCCAGCAGCTTGGAACTAGCGGGGAGTACAGATACGCAGTATTTT. It codes for CASSLELAGSTDTQYF.

This clone was seen a handful of times. J is TRBJ1-5 and V is TRBV7-9; possible D gene TRBD1, 6 bases. The V and J ends lost 5 bases and 1 base respectively, with 15 bases between them. The CDR3 has 16 residues. Germline V CDR1 and CDR2: SEHNR, FQNEAQ (reference sequence). CDR3 amino acids: CASSHRGAGSNQPQHF. CDR3 sequence (DNA): TGTGCCAGCAGCCACCGGGGGGCTGGGAGCAATCAGCCCCAGCATTTT.

The rearrangement uses TRBV9 and TRBJ2-3, with D tentatively TRBD1 (5 bases). Trimming removed 4 bases at V and 0 bases at J, with 12 bases between. The CDR3 is made up of 15 amino acids. Germline V gene lookup returns CDR1 SGDLS and CDR2 YYNGEE. Here the CDR3 reads CASSLQGSSTDTQYF. The CDR3 bases are TGTGCCAGCAGCCTTCAGGGATCCAGCACAGATACGCAGTATTTT.

The rearrangement uses TRBV19 and TRBJ1-2; TRBD1 is a possible D gene (6 bases). The CDR3 sequence is 14 residues long. The germline V gene has CDR1 LNHDA and CDR2 SQIVND (reference sequence). With 4 bases removed from V and 8 bases from J, the gap between germline ends came to 17 bases. The chain's CDR3 is CASSRNDRFGGYTF. CDR3 DNA sequence: TGTGCCAGTAGTAGAAACGACAGGTTCGGAGGCTACACCTTC.

This chain uses TRBV28 with TRBJ2-2, with D perhaps matching TRBD2 (5 bases). Germline V lookup: CDR1 MDHEN, CDR2 SYDVKM. CDR3 length: 14 amino acids. The V gene lost 3 bases and the J gene lost 4 bases, with 9 bases spanning the gap. CDR3 in DNA: TGTGCCAGCAGTTTGTCAAGCGGCACCGGGGAGCTGTTTTTT. Protein: CASSLSSGTGELFF.

The chain uses TRBV2 and TRBJ1-3; possibly TRBD1 for D (5 bases). V dropped 9 bases and J dropped 3 bases, with 15 bases sitting between them. This CDR3 has 14 residues. CDR1 is SNHLY, CDR2 FYNNEI, per germline. The CDR3 reads CASIRGLRGNTIYF. For the CDR3, the DNA is TGTGCCAGTATTCGGGGGTTGCGTGGAAACACCATATATTTT.

The rearrangement joins TRBV9 to TRBJ2-5; 7 nucleotides match TRBD2. This CDR3 spans 16 amino acids. The junction had 9 bases not matched to a gene; V was cut back by 0 bases and J by 4 bases. CDR1 and CDR2 (germline): SGDLS, YYNGEE. The CDR3 loop is CASSVDASGDRETQYF. Here the CDR3 DNA reads TGTGCCAGCAGCGTAGATGCTAGCGGAGACAGAGAGACCCAGTACTTC.